Here is one T cell receptor (beta chain) with its context. Its specificity is not known. TCR cDNA molecules were tagged individually, and each one carried a unique molecular identifier. TCRdb processed the 5' RACE reads anew with MiXCR; each CDR3 protein has one entry. This sample has about 27,000 distinct CDR3 sequences, with roughly 5.7% found just once. This CDR3 contains 18 residues. The V gene lost 4 bases and the J gene lost 6 bases, with 27 bases spanning the gap. The sample comes from a study of spatial heterogeneity in lung cancer. Whole-study context: The cohort: 70 to 85 early-stage, untreated non-small cell lung cancer patients. When follow-up PBMC samples existed, they were sequenced (at a median of roughly two years after resection). Overall study results and limits: Compared with follow-up, resection was when ubiquitous expanded tumor TCRs appeared in blood more.

The time point: blood at routine non-recurrence follow-up after resection. The material was PBMCs, obtained at follow-up. The genes are TRBV12-3 or TRBV12-4 and TRBJ1-2, with D possibly being TRBD1 (6 bases). The receptor was derived from a female donor with early-stage non-small cell lung cancer. DNA of the CDR3: TGTGCCAGCAGTTCGCTTGGTGTTTGGGGGCAGCCAGATGATGGCTACACCTTC. Protein: CASSSLGVWGQPDDGYTF.